The rows below give T cell receptor beta chains drawn from one sample of a study of T cell responses to AZD1222 COVID-19 vaccine. Measured with immunoSEQ multiplex PCR; TCRdb has only the in-frame clones, and not every one. The data contain 150,000 to 200,000 clones, about nine tenths of them seen just once; the ten biggest clones take up less than 3%. The sample was peripheral blood, taken on day 0 of AZD1222 vaccination. The source of these receptors is an adult in good health. Each CDR3 is given with its conserved first and last residue. The D gene is left open where the match is weak. The size field is filled for only some rows; it gives once, few, many or a size class.

D,size,V,J,DNA,CDR3
TRBD2,-,TRBV7-3,TRBJ2-2,TGTGCCAGCAGCTTTGTAGCTCGGCGGGGGGGCTCGAACACCGGGGAGCTGTTTTTT,CASSFVARRGGSNTGELFF
-,-,TRBV7-9,TRBJ1-6,TGTGCCAGCAGCTTAGGGAACGATTCACCCCTCCACTTT,CASSLGNDSPLHF
-,-,TRBV4-2,TRBJ2-5,TGTGCCAGCAGCCCCCGATCGGGAGAAGAGACCCAGTACTTC,CASSPRSGEETQYF
-,-,TRBV4-3,TRBJ1-2,TGCGCCAGCAGCCAAGAGCGGGAAGGGGGCTACACCTTC,CASSQEREGGYTF
-,-,TRBV7-2,TRBJ1-2,TGTGCCAGCAGCCCGGGGGTGACTAACTATGGCTACACCTTC,CASSPGVTNYGYTF
TRBD1,-,TRBV5-1,TRBJ2-2,TGCGCCAGCAGTAGGACAGGGGATGTCACCGGGGAGCTGTTTTTT,CASSRTGDVTGELFF
-,-,TRBV2,TRBJ2-7,TGTGCCAGCCGCCTTCTCGAGCAGTACTTC,CASRLLEQYF
-,-,TRBV19,TRBJ1-2,TGTGCCAGTAGTACGAGGGCAGGTGCTAACTATGGCTACACCTTC,CASSTRAGANYGYTF
TRBD2,-,TRBV7-8,TRBJ2-1,TGTGCCAGCAGGCTAGCGGGGTACAATGAGCAGTTCTTC,CASRLAGYNEQFF
TRBD1,-,TRBV5-4,TRBJ1-4,TGTGCCAGCAGCTCGGGACAGGGGGCGACGGGTAATGAAAAACTGTTTTTT,CASSSGQGATGNEKLFF
TRBD2,-,TRBV3-1/TRBV3-2,TRBJ2-1,TGTGCCAGCAGCCAAGCCGATAGCGGGGGGGCCAATGAGCAGTTCTTC,CASSQADSGGANEQFF
-,once,TRBV25-1,TRBJ2-3,TGTGCCAGCAGTGAATACGGCACAGATACGCAGTATTTT,CASSEYGTDTQYF
TRBD2,-,TRBV18,TRBJ2-3,TGTGCCAGCTCACCACCCCTCGGAGCGGGGGCCGTTCTAAGCACAGATACGCAGTATTTT,CASSPPLGAGAVLSTDTQYF
TRBD1,-,TRBV10-3,TRBJ1-1,TGTGCCATCAGTTTTACAAGACAGGGCGACACTGAAGCTTTCTTT,CAISFTRQGDTEAFF
-,-,TRBV2,TRBJ1-4,TGTGCCAGCAGTGAAACGATGAGGGAAAAACTGTTTTTT,CASSETMREKLFF
TRBD2,-,TRBV5-4,TRBJ2-5,TGTGCCAGCAGCGGAGGGACTAGCGGGGGCCAAGAGACCCAGTACTTC,CASSGGTSGGQETQYF
-,-,TRBV12-3/TRBV12-4,TRBJ1-2,TGTGCCAGCAGGATGGGTGGGAACTATGGCTACACCTTC,CASRMGGNYGYTF
TRBD1,-,TRBV18,TRBJ1-5,TGTGCCAGCTCACCCGGGACAGATAGCAATCAGCCCCAGCATTTT,CASSPGTDSNQPQHF
TRBD1,once,TRBV5-5,TRBJ1-3,TGTGCCAGCAGCTCCCGACAGGGGGAAAACACCATATATTTT,CASSSRQGENTIYF
TRBD1,-,TRBV5-8,TRBJ2-3,TGTGCCAGCAGCGGGCGGGCAGGGGGAGATACGCAGTATTTT,CASSGRAGGDTQYF
-,once,TRBV5-4,TRBJ2-5,TGTGCCAGCAGCCGAGGTGGGAGCAAAGAGACCCAGTACTTC,CASSRGGSKETQYF
-,-,TRBV15,TRBJ2-2,TGTGCCACCAGCAGAGACCCCAAACCTCCCACCGAGCTGTTTTTT,CATSRDPKPPTELFF
-,-,TRBV21-1,TRBJ2-5,TGTGCCAGCAGCAAAACAGGGACCGACACCCAGTACTTC,CASSKTGTDTQYF
TRBD2,-,TRBV11-2,TRBJ2-5,TGTGCCAGCAGCTTAGGGGCTAGCGGGGGTCACCAAGAGACCCAGTACTTC,CASSLGASGGHQETQYF
-,once,TRBV19,TRBJ1-2,TGTGCCAGTAGTATAGGGGGAGGGGGCTACACCTTC,CASSIGGGGYTF
TRBD1,-,TRBV3-1/TRBV3-2,TRBJ2-5,TGTGCCAGCAGCCCCACCCGACAGGGCGGGACCCAGTACTTC,CASSPTRQGGTQYF
TRBD1,once,TRBV27,TRBJ1-6,TGTGCCAGCTTCCCCGGGACAGGGGGCCCAATAGCCAAATCACCCCTCCACTTT,CASFPGTGGPIAKSPLHF
TRBD2,-,TRBV4-3,TRBJ2-1,TGCGCCAGCAGCCCCTATCTAGCGGGGGGCGATACCTACAATGAGCAGTTCTTC,CASSPYLAGGDTYNEQFF
-,-,TRBV14,TRBJ2-2,TGTGCCAGCAGCCAAGATATCGCCGGGGAGCTGTTTTTT,CASSQDIAGELFF
-,-,TRBV7-6,TRBJ2-7,TGTGCCATCCCCTTTGGGGGGCCCTACGAGCAGTACTTC,CAIPFGGPYEQYF
-,-,TRBV25-1,TRBJ2-5,TGTGCCAGCAGTGAATTTAATGCGGGTAAAGAGACCCAGTACTTC,CASSEFNAGKETQYF
-,-,TRBV2,TRBJ2-1,TGTGCCAGCAGAGGGGGAAGGAATGAGCAGTTCTTC,CASRGGRNEQFF
-,-,TRBV7-9,TRBJ1-2,TGTGCCAGCAGCTTCTTGAAGAACTATGGCTACACCTTC,CASSFLKNYGYTF
-,-,TRBV19,TRBJ2-1,TGTGCCAGTAGTAAGGCTACCCCGGATGAGCAGTTCTTC,CASSKATPDEQFF
TRBD1,-,TRBV4-2,TRBJ1-1,TGTGCCAGCAGCCAAGATCTTGCGGGGACAGCCAGGACTGAAGCTTTCTTT,CASSQDLAGTARTEAFF
-,-,TRBV25-1,TRBJ1-2,TGTGCCAGCAGTTCCAACAGGGACGGCTACACCTTC,CASSSNRDGYTF
TRBD1,-,TRBV2,TRBJ1-6,TGTGCCAGCAGTGAAACGACAGGGGGCGATAATTCACCCCTCCACTTT,CASSETTGGDNSPLHF
-,-,TRBV7-9,TRBJ2-1,TGTGCCAGCAGCTCTAACCAGGGTACGCAGTTCTTC,CASSSNQGTQFF
-,once,TRBV11-3,TRBJ2-1,TGTGCCAGCAGCTTAGATCGGGTAGCCACCAATGAGCAGTTCTTC,CASSLDRVATNEQFF
-,-,TRBV4-2,TRBJ2-7,TGTGCCAGCAGCCCAGGCCCCACTTTGACAGGCCAAGCGAGATTCGAGCAGTACTTC,CASSPGPTLTGQARFEQYF